Listed here are 15 T cell receptor beta chains from one sample, sequenced in a study of blood T cell repertoires in COVID-19. Profiled with immunoSEQ multiplex PCR; TCRdb holds only in-frame clones, not every one. In the table there are roughly 180,000 clones, around 87% of which are singletons. The sequencing sample was made of PBMCs or T cells enriched from blood (not recorded which). Receptors originate from a woman in her 30s who had recovered from COVID-19.

This clone appeared once. The V call is TRBV7-9, the J call TRBJ1-5; weak D call: TRBD1 (5 bases). The V gene lost 0 bases and the J gene lost 6 bases, with 12 bases spanning the gap. The CDR3 contains 15 residues. The V gene's germline CDR1 is SEHNR and CDR2 FQNEAQ (reference sequence). CDR3 coding DNA: TGTGCCAGCAGCTTAGCGGGCCAGGGTGGTCAGCCCCAGCATTTT. It yields the protein CASSLAGQGGQPQHF. Full variable domain (outside the CDR3, taken from reference TRBV7-9 and TRBJ1-5): DTGVSQNPRHKITKRGQNVTFRCDPISEHNRLYWYRQTLGQGPEFLTYFQNEAQLEKSRLLSDRFSAERPKGSFSTLEIQRTEQGDSAMYLCASSLAGQGGQPQHFGDGTRLSIL.

As DNA, the CDR3 is TGTGCCAGCTCATCCACGACTACGGACTATGGCTACACCTTC. Translated, it gives CASSSTTTDYGYTF. V is TRBV18 and J is TRBJ1-2; D not certain. Germline V gene lookup returns CDR1 KGHSH and CDR2 LQKENI. V lost 5 bases and J lost 3, with 13 bases in between. CDR3 size: 14 residues.

The rearrangement links TRBV5-6 to TRBJ1-5; TRBD1 aligns across 12 bases. The CDR3 is 15 residues long. Germline CDR1 SGHDT, CDR2 YYEEEE. With V trimmed by 4 bases and J by 7 bases, 6 bases remained unmatched. DNA for the CDR3: TGTGCCAGCAGCCGGTGGGGACAGGGGGCACAGCCCCAGCATTTT. Protein: CASSRWGQGAQPQHF.

This clone has a handful of counts. The V call is TRBV11-2, the J call TRBJ2-7; the D is unclear. The CDR3 is made up of 13 amino acids. CDR1 and CDR2 from the germline V gene are SGHAT and FQNNGV. V was pared by 2 bases and J by 3 bases, with 8 bases between. The CDR3 loop reads CASSLITDYEQYF. CDR3 bases: TGTGCCAGCAGCTTAATTACTGACTACGAGCAGTACTTC.

The CDR3 sequence is CASSGQGVDTQYF. CDR3 nucleotide sequence: TGTGCCAGCAGCGGACAGGGCGTGGATACGCAGTATTTT. The chain couples TRBV7-9 to TRBJ2-3; 8 nucleotides match TRBD1. V shed 5 bases and J 6 bases; nucleotides not matched to a gene: 4. Germline values: CDR1 SEHNR, CDR2 FQNEAQ (reference sequence). The CDR3 spans 13 residues.

The chain links TRBV27 to TRBJ2-5; 13 bases fit TRBD2. Germline CDR1 reads MNHEY; CDR2 reads SMNVEV (reference sequence). The CDR3 totals 18 residues. V lost 1 base, J lost 5 bases, and 10 bases stayed unmatched. Here the CDR3 reads CASSLYGTSGVLGETQYF. CDR3 DNA: TGTGCCAGCAGTTTATACGGGACTAGCGGGGTCCTAGGGGAGACCCAGTACTTC.

This clone was observed a single time. The V call is TRBV4-2, the J call TRBJ1-2; 7 bases line up with TRBD1. The CDR3 covers 15 residues. CDR1 is LGHNA and CDR2 is YNFKEQ in the germline V gene. Trimming took 2 bases from V and 8 from J; bases not matched to a gene: 11. The CDR3 DNA is TGTGCCAGCAGCCAAATTAGGACAGGCTTATACGGCTACACCTTC. The encoded protein is CASSQIRTGLYGYTF.

The gene calls are TRBV10-3 and TRBJ1-3, with D perhaps TRBD1 (6 bases). The CDR3 extends over 17 amino acids. The germline V gene has CDR1 ENHRY and CDR2 SYGVKD. Trimming left V 10 bases short and J 0 bases short, with 22 bases between. The CDR3 sequence: CANSDSPRTASGNTIYF. The CDR3 nucleotides read TGTGCCAACTCCGACAGCCCAAGGACAGCCTCTGGAAACACCATATATTTT.

The genes are TRBV12-2 and TRBJ2-6; the table's TRBD1 call for D was not verified on the DNA. TRBV12-2 is a pseudogene locus. The CDR3 is 18 amino acids. The CDR3 sequence: CASRSVGPSASGANVLTF. CDR3 DNA: TGTGCAAGTCGCTCAGTGGGGCCTTCAGCCTCTGGGGCCAACGTCCTGACTTTC.

This clone was seen a single time. This chain joins TRBV13 and TRBJ2-7; D is ambiguous. The CDR3 runs to 13 residues. Germline assignment: CDR1 PRHDT and CDR2 FYEKMQ (reference sequence). Trimming left V 5 bases short and J 0 bases short, with 8 bases between. The CDR3 bases are TGTGCCAGCAGCCTCTCCGGCTCCTACGAGCAGTACTTC. Its protein product is CASSLSGSYEQYF.

CDR3 protein: CASSQDHWVAGQTYEQYF. CDR3 coding DNA: TGCGCCAGCAGCCAAGATCACTGGGTAGCGGGGCAAACCTACGAGCAGTACTTC. This chain connects TRBV4-1 to TRBJ2-7, with 8 bases that match TRBD2. The V gene's germline CDR1 is MGHRA and CDR2 YSYEKL. The CDR3 consists of 18 residues. V shed 0 bases and J 2 bases; nucleotides not matched to a gene: 12.

The V gene is TRBV5-1, the J gene TRBJ1-1, with D hard to call. CDR1 and CDR2 from the germline V gene are SGHRS and YFSETQ. This CDR3 has 13 residues. Trimming left V 7 bases short and J 4 bases short, with 14 bases between. The CDR3 DNA is TGCGCCAGCTCCGAGGTCCGGAGCACTGAAGCTTTCTTT. Protein sequence: CASSEVRSTEAFF.

The gene calls are TRBV3-1 (or the pseudogene TRBV3-2) and TRBJ1-2; D perhaps matches TRBD1 (5 bases). This CDR3 has 14 amino acids. V was cut by 2 bases and J by 4 bases, with 11 bases left in between. Germline V lookup: CDR1 LGHDT, CDR2 YNNKEL (reference sequence). CDR3 nucleotides: TGTGCCAGCAGCCAACGGACCGGGGGCTATGGCTACACCTTC. Translated: CASSQRTGGYGYTF.

V and J are TRBV6-5 and TRBJ1-5; D possibly corresponds to TRBD1 (5 bases). The CDR3 length is 13 residues. V lost 6 bases and J lost 4, with 10 bases in between. Germline V gives CDR1 MNHEY, CDR2 SVGAGI. The CDR3 coding sequence is TGTGCCAGCAGCCCCAGGGAAAATCAGCCCCAGCATTTT. Amino acid sequence: CASSPRENQPQHF.

V is TRBV12-3 or TRBV12-4 and J is TRBJ2-3; TRBD2 aligns across 8 bases. Germline trimming cut 10 bases from V and 9 bases from J; bases unmatched to any gene: 12. The CDR3 is 13 residues long. This chain's CDR3 is CATKREILDTQYF. In DNA form, the CDR3 reads TGTGCCACCAAGCGGGAGATCTTAGACACGCAGTATTTT.